This T cell receptor beta chain originates from a study of T-cell reconstitution after alpha-beta-depleted transplantation in children. Study results and caveats: Surviving recipient T cells and thymic progenitors underlay high day-60 TCRbeta diversity in some patients. T-cell numbers and diversity, one year after transplant, stemmed largely from T cells that were newly produced. The study reportedly traced alpha-beta T cells about two months after transplant to several hundred expanded graft clones.

Construction of the TCRbeta library involved unique molecular identifiers. TCRdb re-derived calls from the PCR reads in MiXCR, one entry per CDR3 protein. The data show about 830,000 distinct CDR3 sequences, with approximately 15% seen just once and around 5% held by the top ten. A few counts support this clonotype. Its target is unknown. The CDR3 runs 17 residues. From germline, CDR1 is LGHNA and CDR2 YNFKEQ. V gave up 1 base and J gave up 8 bases; unmatched junction bases: 15. This sample comprised PBMCs, mostly from graft donor cells, obtained 360 days after TCRalphabeta/CD19-depleted stem cell transplant. The receptor comes from a male patient aged 10 to 17 who had a stem cell transplant for acute lymphoblastic leukemia, so the T cells may come from the graft donor. This chain uses TRBV4-2 with TRBJ2-3, with 7 bases lining up with TRBD2. The CDR3 here is CASSQVTSALGRGTQYF. CDR3 in DNA: TGTGCCAGCAGCCAAGTTACTAGCGCCTTGGGGAGGGGTACGCAGTATTTT.